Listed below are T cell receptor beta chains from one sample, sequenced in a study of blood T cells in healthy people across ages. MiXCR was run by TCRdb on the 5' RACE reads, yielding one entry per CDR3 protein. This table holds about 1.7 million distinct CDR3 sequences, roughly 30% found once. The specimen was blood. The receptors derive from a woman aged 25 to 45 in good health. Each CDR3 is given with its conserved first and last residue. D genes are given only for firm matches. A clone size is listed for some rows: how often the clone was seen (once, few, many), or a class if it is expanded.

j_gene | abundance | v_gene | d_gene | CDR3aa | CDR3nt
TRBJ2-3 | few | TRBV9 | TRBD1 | CASSVQGVSTDTQYF | TGTGCCAGCAGCGTACAGGGGGTTAGCACAGATACGCAGTATTTT
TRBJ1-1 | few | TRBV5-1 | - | CASSFGTDVNEAFF | TGCGCCAGCAGCTTTGGGACGGACGTGAATGAAGCTTTCTTT
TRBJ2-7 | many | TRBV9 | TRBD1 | CASSVEGDSSYEQYF | TGTGCCAGCAGCGTAGAAGGGGACAGCTCCTACGAGCAGTACTTC
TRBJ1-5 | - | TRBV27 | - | CASSLMRGDQPQHF | TGTGCCAGCAGTTTAATGCGGGGGGATCAGCCCCAGCATTTT
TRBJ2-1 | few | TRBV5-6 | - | CASSADRGHEQFF | TGTGCCAGCAGCGCGGACCGCGGACATGAGCAGTTCTTC
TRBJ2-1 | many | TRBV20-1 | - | CSASALNEQFF | TGCAGTGCGAGTGCTCTCAATGAGCAGTTCTTC
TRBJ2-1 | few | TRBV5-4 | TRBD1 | CASSSTGQGSNEQFF | TGTGCCAGCAGCTCAACCGGACAGGGAAGCAATGAGCAGTTCTTC
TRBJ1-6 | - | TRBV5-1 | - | CASSLVKGSFNSPLHF | TGCGCCAGCAGCTTGGTGAAGGGAAGTTTTAACTCACCCCTCCACTTT
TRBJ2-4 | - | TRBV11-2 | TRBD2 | CANSLDRAGWGSKNIQYF | TGTGCCAACAGCTTAGATCGAGCGGGGTGGGGTAGCAAAAACATTCAGTACTTC
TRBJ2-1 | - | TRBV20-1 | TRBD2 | CSARLSGRAGDEQFF | TGCAGTGCTAGACTAAGCGGGAGGGCCGGTGATGAGCAGTTCTTC
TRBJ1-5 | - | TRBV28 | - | CASSSTNSNQPQHF | TGTGCCAGCAGCTCTACTAATAGCAATCAGCCCCAGCATTTT
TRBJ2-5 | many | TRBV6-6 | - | CASSYSAGETQYF | TGTGCCAGCAGTTACAGCGCCGGGGAGACCCAGTACTTC
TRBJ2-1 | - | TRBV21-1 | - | CASSTTGWYNEQFF | TGTGCCAGCAGCACGACAGGGTGGTACAATGAGCAGTTCTTC
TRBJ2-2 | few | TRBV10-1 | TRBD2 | CASSYFTSGLGTGELFF | TGCGCCAGCAGTTATTTCACTAGCGGGCTCGGGACCGGGGAGCTGTTTTTT
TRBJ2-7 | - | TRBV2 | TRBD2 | CASRGTSGGSYEQYF | TGTGCCAGCAGAGGGACTAGCGGGGGGAGTTACGAGCAGTACTTC
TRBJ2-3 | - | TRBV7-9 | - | CASSLDGHQTDTQYF | TGTGCCAGCAGCCTGGACGGACACCAAACAGATACGCAGTATTTT
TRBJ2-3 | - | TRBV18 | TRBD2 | CASSAAGGPPDTQYF | TGTGCCAGCTCAGCGGCGGGGGGGCCACCAGATACGCAGTATTTT
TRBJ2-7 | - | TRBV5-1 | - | CASSLGHLVNNEQYF | TGCGCCAGCAGCTTAGGACATTTAGTAAACAATGAGCAGTACTTC